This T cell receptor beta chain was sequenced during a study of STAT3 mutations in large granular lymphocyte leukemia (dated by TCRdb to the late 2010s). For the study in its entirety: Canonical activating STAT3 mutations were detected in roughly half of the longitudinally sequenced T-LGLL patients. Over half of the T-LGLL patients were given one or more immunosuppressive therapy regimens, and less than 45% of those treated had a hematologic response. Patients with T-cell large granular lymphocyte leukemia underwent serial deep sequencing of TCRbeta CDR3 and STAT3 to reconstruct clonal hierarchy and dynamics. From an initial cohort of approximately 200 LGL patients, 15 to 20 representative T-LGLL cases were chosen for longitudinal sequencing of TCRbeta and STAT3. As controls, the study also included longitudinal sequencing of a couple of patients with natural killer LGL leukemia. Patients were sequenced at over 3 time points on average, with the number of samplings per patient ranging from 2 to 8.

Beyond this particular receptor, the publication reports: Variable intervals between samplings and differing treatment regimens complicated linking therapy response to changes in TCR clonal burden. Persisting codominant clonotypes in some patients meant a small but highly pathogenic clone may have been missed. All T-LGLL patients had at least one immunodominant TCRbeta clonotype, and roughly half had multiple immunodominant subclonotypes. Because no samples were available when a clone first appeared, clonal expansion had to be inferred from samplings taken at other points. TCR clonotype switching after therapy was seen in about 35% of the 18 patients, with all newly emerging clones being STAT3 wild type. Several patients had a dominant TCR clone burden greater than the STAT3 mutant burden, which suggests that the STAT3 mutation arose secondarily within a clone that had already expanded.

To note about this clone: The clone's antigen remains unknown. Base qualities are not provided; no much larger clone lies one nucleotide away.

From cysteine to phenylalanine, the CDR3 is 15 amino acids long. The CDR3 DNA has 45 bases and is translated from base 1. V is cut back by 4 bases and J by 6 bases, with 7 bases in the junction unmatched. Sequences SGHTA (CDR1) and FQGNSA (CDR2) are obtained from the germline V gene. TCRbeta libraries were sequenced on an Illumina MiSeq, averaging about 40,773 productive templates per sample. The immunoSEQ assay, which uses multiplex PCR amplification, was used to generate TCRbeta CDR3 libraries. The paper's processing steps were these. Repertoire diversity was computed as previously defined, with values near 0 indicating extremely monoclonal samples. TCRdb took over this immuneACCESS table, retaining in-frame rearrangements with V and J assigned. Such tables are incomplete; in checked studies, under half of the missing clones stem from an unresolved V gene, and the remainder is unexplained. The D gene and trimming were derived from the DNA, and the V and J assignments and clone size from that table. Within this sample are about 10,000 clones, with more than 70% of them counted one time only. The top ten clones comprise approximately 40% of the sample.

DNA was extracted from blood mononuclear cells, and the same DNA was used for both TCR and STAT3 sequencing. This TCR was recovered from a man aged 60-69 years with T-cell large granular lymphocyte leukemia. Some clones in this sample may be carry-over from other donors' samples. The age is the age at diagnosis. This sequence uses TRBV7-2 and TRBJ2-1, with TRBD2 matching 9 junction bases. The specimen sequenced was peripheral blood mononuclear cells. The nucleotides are TGTGCCAGCAGCTCCTTTAGCGGGAGTTCCAATGAGCAGTTCTTC. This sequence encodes CASSSFSGSSNEQFF.